Sequencing of this T cell receptor (beta chain) was carried out in a study of blood T cell repertoires in COVID-19. Original analysis: Estimation of nucleated cell counts was performed using reference gene primer amplification. Clones were read by immunoSEQ multiplex PCR, and TCRdb kept only the in-frame ones, dropping some. V, J and clone size were drawn from that table, and D and trimming were deduced from the DNA. The table has tens of thousands of clones, about 86% seen once; the top ten hold 17%. Trimming removed 8 bases from V and 5 bases from J, with 15 bases in between. The CDR3 consists of 13 residues. Germline values: CDR1 SNHLY, CDR2 FYNNEI.

The material sequenced was peripheral blood. The chain uses TRBV2 and TRBJ1-1; unclear D gene. This receptor was obtained from a woman in her fifties or sixties with acute or convalescent COVID-19. The CDR3 DNA is TGTGCCAGCTCCTATGGCAGGATGACTGAAGCTTTCTTT. This gives the protein CASSYGRMTEAFF. Looking up the rest from reference TRBV2 and TRBJ1-1 gives the full variable domain: EPEVTQTPSHQVTQMGQEVILRCVPISNHLYFYWYRQILGQKVEFLVSFYNNEISEKSEIFDDQFSVERPDGSNFTLKIRSTKLEDSAMYFCASSYGRMTEAFFGQGTRLTVV.